This is a list of T cell receptor beta chains from one sample in a study of shared clonotypes between healthy human individuals. Here immunoSEQ multiplex PCR was the method, and the copy in TCRdb shows in-frame clones only, minus some. The sample has around 1.9 million clones, under 95% seen once. The sequencing input was naive CD8+ T cells from PBMCs. These receptors were taken from a man aged 18 to 29 in good health. Some clones in this sample may be carry-over from other donors' samples. The CDR3 runs from the conserved cysteine through the conserved F or W. A D gene is named only where the DNA matches it firmly. Part of the rows lack a size; the others show once, few, many or a class for expanded clones.

D	J	size	V	CDR3
NA	TRBJ2-7	NA	TRBV5-6	CASNQYESYEQYF
NA	TRBJ1-1	NA	TRBV14	CASSPGFTEAFF
NA	TRBJ2-7	NA	TRBV7-8	CASSLGKRYEQYF
NA	TRBJ2-3	NA	TRBV9	CASSGGDTQYF
NA	TRBJ2-7	NA	TRBV28	CASSPRIYEQYF
TRBD2	TRBJ2-7	NA	TRBV11-2	CASSPGLGVAGGPYEQYF
NA	TRBJ1-1	NA	TRBV27	CASSLRGAGFTEAFF
NA	TRBJ2-1	NA	TRBV4-3	CASSQDHSGYNEQFF
NA	TRBJ1-1	NA	TRBV30	CAWSGGHLMNTEAFF
NA	TRBJ1-4	NA	TRBV29-1	CSVYGENEKLFF
NA	TRBJ2-7	once	TRBV5-4	CASSLGSGITSYEQYF
NA	TRBJ2-3	NA	TRBV19	CASSISDTQYF
TRBD1	TRBJ2-7	NA	TRBV7-2	CASSLGTGTYEQYF
NA	TRBJ2-7	NA	TRBV28	CASSLERRRGFGYEQYF
NA	TRBJ1-2	NA	TRBV7-6	CASSQNPDGGHGYTF
NA	TRBJ1-2	NA	TRBV5-6	CASSSPGASTF
TRBD1	TRBJ2-3	once	TRBV11-3	CASRHQTGSTDTQYF
NA	TRBJ2-1	NA	TRBV7-2	CASSLSGSTYNEQFF
TRBD2	TRBJ2-1	NA	TRBV29-1	CSERLAASSYNEQFF
NA	TRBJ1-6	NA	TRBV7-9	CASSLYIGGGDSPLHF
NA	TRBJ2-7	NA	TRBV27	CASAPGPFYEQYF
TRBD2	TRBJ2-7	NA	TRBV28	CASSLGLAGYEQYF
TRBD1	TRBJ1-5	NA	TRBV28	CASSLLGTDQPQHF
NA	TRBJ1-5	NA	TRBV30	CAWSGVGGWVNQPQHF
NA	TRBJ2-1	once	TRBV7-9	CASSPEGSPDNEQFF